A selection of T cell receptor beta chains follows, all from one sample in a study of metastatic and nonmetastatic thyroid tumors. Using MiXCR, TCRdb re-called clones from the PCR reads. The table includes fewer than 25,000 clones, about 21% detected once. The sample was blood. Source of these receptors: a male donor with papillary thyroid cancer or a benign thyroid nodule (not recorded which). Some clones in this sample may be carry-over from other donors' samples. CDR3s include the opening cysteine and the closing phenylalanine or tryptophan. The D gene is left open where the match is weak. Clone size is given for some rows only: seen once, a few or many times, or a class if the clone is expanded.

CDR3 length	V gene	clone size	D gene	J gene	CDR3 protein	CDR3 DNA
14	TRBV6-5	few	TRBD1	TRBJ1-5	CASSYRQGGQPQHF	TGTGCCAGCAGTTACCGACAGGGCGGCCAGCCCCAGCATTTT
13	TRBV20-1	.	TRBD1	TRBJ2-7	CSGRQGPSHEQYF	TGCAGTGGGAGACAGGGGCCATCCCACGAGCAGTACTTC
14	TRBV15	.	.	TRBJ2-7	CATSRASCQYEQYF	TGTGCCACCAGCAGAGCCAGTTGTCAATACGAGCAGTACTTC
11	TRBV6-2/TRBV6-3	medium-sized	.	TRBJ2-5	CASSYPETQYF	TGTGCCAGCAGTTACCCAGAGACCCAGTACTTC
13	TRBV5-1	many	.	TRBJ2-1	CASSLGPNNEQFF	TGCGCCAGCAGCTTGGGGCCGAACAATGAGCAGTTCTTC
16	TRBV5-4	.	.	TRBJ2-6	CASNLARGTGANVLTF	TGTGCCAGCAACTTGGCCAGGGGAACTGGTGCCAACGTCCTGACTTTC
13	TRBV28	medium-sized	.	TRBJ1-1	CASSPRLGDGAFF	TGTGCCAGCAGTCCAAGGCTAGGGGATGGAGCTTTCTTT
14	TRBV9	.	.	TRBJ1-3	CASSVDPKGNTIYF	TGTGCCAGCAGCGTAGACCCTAAGGGCAACACCATATATTTT
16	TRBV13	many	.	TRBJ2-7	CASTPRRDGSSYEQYF	TGTGCCAGCACCCCTCGCCGAGACGGGAGCTCCTACGAGCAGTACTTC
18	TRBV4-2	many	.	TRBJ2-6	CASSPRGGLRTGANVLTF	TGTGCCAGCAGCCCACGTGGGGGTTTGAGGACTGGGGCCAACGTCCTGACTTTC
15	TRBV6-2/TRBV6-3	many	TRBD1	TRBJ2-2	CASSLTGLGPGELFF	TGTGCCAGCAGCCTGACAGGGTTGGGGCCCGGGGAGCTGTTTTTT
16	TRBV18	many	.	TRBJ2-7	CASSPQAAGSSYEQYF	TGTGCCAGCTCACCACAGGCGGCAGGGAGCTCCTACGAGCAGTACTTC
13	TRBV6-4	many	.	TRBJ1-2	CASSPDTNYGYTF	TGTGCCAGCAGCCCGGACACTAACTATGGCTACACCTTC
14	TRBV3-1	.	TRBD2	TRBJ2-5	CTSSLREGSETQYF	TGTACCAGCAGCCTTCGGGAGGGGTCGGAGACCCAGTACTTC
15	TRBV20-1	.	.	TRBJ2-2	CSAARQGANTGELFF	TGCAGTGCTGCCCGCCAGGGCGCGAACACCGGGGAGCTGTTTTTT
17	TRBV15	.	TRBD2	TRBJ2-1	CATSITSGRGPSNEQFF	TGTGCCACCAGCATCACTAGCGGTAGGGGACCCTCCAATGAGCAGTTCTTC
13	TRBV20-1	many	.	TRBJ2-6	CSAVNSGANVLTF	TGCAGCGCAGTCAACTCTGGGGCCAACGTCCTGACTTTC
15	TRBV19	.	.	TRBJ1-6	CASSLGRTQHSPLHF	TGTGCCAGTAGTCTCGGACGCACGCAGCATTCACCCCTCCACTTT
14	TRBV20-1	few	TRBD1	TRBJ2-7	CSASDGTGSDEQYF	TGCAGTGCTAGTGACGGGACAGGGTCTGACGAGCAGTACTTC
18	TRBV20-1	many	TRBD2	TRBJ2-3	CSANPPPGLAGVEDTQYF	TGCAGTGCTAACCCCCCACCGGGACTAGCGGGAGTTGAAGATACGCAGTATTTT
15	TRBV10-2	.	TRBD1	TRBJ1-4	CASSESGQGAEKLFF	TGCGCCAGCAGTGAGTCGGGACAGGGTGCCGAAAAACTGTTTTTT
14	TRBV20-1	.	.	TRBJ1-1	CSASRGPSGVEAFF	TGCAGTGCTAGCCGAGGGCCCTCCGGGGTTGAAGCTTTCTTT
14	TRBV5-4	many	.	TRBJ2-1	CASSPSGSRDEQFF	TGTGCCAGCTCCCCTTCGGGCAGCCGGGATGAGCAGTTCTTC
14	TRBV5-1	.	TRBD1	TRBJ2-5	CASSPGQGKETQYF	TGCGCCAGCAGCCCCGGACAGGGCAAAGAGACACAGTACTTC
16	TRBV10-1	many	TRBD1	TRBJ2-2	CASSFGTGGATGELFF	TGCGCCAGCAGCTTTGGGACAGGGGGCGCGACCGGGGAGCTGTTTTTT
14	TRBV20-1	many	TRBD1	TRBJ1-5	CSAIPGQGDQPQHF	TGCAGTGCGATTCCGGGACAGGGTGATCAGCCCCAGCATTTT
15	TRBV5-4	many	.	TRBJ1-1	CASSFLNRENTEAFF	TGTGCCAGCAGCTTCCTAAACAGGGAGAACACTGAAGCTTTCTTT
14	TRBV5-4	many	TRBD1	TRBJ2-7	CASSLAGTAYEQYF	TGTGCCAGCAGCTTGGCCGGGACAGCCTACGAGCAGTACTTC
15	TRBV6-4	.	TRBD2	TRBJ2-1	CASSVSGSGGNEQFF	TGTGCCAGCAGTGTAAGCGGGAGCGGAGGCAATGAGCAGTTCTTC
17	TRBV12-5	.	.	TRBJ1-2	CASGLVTVGGGFYGYTF	TGTGCTAGTGGTTTGGTGACCGTTGGAGGTGGATTTTATGGCTACACCTTC
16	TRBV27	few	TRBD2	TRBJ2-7	CASSLSAGETHYEQYF	TGTGCCAGCAGTTTATCGGCGGGGGAAACCCACTACGAGCAGTACTTC
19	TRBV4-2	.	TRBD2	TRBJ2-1	CASSRTGVVAGGPRDEQFF	TGTGCCAGCAGCCGCACTGGGGTAGTTGCGGGAGGGCCTAGGGATGAGCAGTTCTTC
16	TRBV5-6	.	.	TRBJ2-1	CASSLAAGWPHNEQFF	TGTGCCAGCAGCTTGGCGGCCGGGTGGCCCCACAATGAGCAGTTCTTC
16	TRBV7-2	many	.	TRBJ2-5	CASSPDLAASKETQYF	TGTGCCAGCAGCCCCGACCTGGCGGCGTCGAAAGAGACCCAGTACTTC
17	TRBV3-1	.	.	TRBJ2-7	CASSQEWGGGYSYEQYF	TGTGCCAGCAGCCAAGAATGGGGTGGGGGGTACTCCTACGAGCAGTACTTC
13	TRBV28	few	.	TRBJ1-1	CASSFGGPTEAFF	TGTGCCAGCAGTTTTGGGGGGCCCACTGAAGCTTTCTTT
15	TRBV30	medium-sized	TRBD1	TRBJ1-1	CAWRQYRGRSTEAFF	TGTGCCTGGAGACAATACAGGGGGCGCAGCACTGAAGCTTTCTTT
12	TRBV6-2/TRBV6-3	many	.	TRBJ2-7	CASRKQVFEQYF	TGTGCCAGCAGGAAACAGGTCTTCGAGCAGTACTTC
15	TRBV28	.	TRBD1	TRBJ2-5	CASSTSTGFRETQYF	TGTGCCAGCAGTACCTCGACAGGGTTCCGTGAGACCCAGTACTTC
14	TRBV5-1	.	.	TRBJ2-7	CASSLGHPPGQQYF	TGCGCCAGCAGCTTGGGTCATCCTCCTGGTCAGCAGTACTTC
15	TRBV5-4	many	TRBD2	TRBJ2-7	CASSLGTSGSYEQYF	TGTGCCAGCAGCCTCGGGACTAGCGGCTCCTACGAGCAGTACTTC
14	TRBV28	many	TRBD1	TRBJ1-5	CASRTGASNQPQHF	TGTGCCAGCAGGACAGGGGCTAGCAATCAGCCCCAGCATTTT
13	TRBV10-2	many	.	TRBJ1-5	CASRHETSQPQHF	TGCGCCAGCAGACATGAAACCAGTCAGCCCCAGCATTTT
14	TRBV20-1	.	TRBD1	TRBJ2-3	CSAKAGTGMDTQYF	TGCAGTGCTAAAGCCGGGACAGGTATGGATACGCAGTATTTT
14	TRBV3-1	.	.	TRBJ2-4	CASSQGEIPNIQYF	TGTGCCAGCAGCCAAGGGGAAATACCAAACATTCAGTACTTC
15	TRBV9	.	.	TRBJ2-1	CASSVYLGRYNEQLF	TGTGCCAGCAGCGTATATTTGGGACGGTACAATGAGCAGCTCTTC
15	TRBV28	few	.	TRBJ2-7	CASRFTGNSVYEQYF	TGTGCCAGCAGATTTACCGGGAACAGCGTTTACGAGCAGTACTTC
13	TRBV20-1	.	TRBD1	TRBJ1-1	CSADRGLNTEAFF	TGCAGTGCCGACAGGGGGCTGAACACTGAAGCTTTCTTT
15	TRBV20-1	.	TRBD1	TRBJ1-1	CSARDGNTGALEAFF	TGCAGTGCTAGAGATGGGAATACAGGGGCCCTCGAAGCTTTCTTT
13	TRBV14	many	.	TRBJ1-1	CASSQDLVGRAFF	TGTGCCAGCAGCCAAGATCTTGTCGGGAGGGCTTTCTTT
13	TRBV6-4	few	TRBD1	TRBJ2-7	CAKPGQLTLEQYF	TGTGCAAAACCGGGACAGCTTACGTTGGAGCAGTACTTC
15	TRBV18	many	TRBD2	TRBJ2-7	CASSPSGTTKYEQYF	TGTGCCAGCTCACCATCCGGGACTACGAAATACGAGCAGTACTTC
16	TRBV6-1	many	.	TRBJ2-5	CASSSQRTLGAMTQYF	TGTGCCAGCAGTTCGCAACGGACCCTCGGGGCAATGACCCAGTACTTC
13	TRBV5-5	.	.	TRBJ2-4	CASSLEPQNIQYF	TGTGCCAGCAGCTTGGAGCCTCAAAACATTCAGTACTTC